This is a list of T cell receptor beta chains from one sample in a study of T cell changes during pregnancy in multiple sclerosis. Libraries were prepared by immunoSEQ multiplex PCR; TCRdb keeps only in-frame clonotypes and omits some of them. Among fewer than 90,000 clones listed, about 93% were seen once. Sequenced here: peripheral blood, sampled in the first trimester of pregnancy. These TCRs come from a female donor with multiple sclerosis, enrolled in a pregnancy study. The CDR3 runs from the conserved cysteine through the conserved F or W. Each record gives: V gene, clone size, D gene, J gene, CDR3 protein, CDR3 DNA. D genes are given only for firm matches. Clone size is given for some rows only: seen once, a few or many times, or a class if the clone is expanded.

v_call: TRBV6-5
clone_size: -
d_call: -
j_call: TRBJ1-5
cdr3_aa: CASSSRRQSNQPQHF
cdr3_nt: TGTGCCAGCAGCTCCCGGCGACAGAGCAATCAGCCCCAGCATTTT

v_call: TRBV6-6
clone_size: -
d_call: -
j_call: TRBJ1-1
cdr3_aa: CASSYSRVNTEAFF
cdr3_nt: TGTGCCAGCAGTTACTCGAGAGTGAACACTGAAGCTTTCTTT

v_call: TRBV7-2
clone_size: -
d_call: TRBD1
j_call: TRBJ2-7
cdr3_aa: CASSTRQGRDEQYF
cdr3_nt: TGTGCCAGCAGCACCAGACAGGGTCGCGACGAGCAGTACTTC

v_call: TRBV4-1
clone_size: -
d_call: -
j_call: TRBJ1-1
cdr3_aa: CASSQEGRGGARTEAFF
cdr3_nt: TGCGCCAGCAGCCAAGAGGGACGAGGGGGGGCACGGACTGAAGCTTTCTTT

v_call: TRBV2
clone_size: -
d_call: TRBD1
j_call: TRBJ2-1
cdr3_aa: CASNPGQGLYNEQFF
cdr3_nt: TGTGCCAGCAACCCGGGACAGGGCCTCTACAATGAGCAGTTCTTC

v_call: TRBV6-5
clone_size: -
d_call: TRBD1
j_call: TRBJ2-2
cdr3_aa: CASSYGRGRTGELFF
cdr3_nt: TGTGCCAGCAGTTACGGCAGGGGGCGCACCGGGGAGCTGTTTTTT

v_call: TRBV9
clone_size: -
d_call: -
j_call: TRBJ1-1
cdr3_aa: CASSAYRVMNTEAFF
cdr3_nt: TGTGCCAGCAGCGCGTACAGGGTCATGAACACTGAAGCTTTCTTT

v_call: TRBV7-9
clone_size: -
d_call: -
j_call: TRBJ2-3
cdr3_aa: CASSLAAIDTQYF
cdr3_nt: TGTGCCAGCAGCTTAGCGGCAATAGATACGCAGTATTTT

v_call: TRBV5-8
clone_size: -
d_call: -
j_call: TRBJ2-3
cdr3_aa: CASSPRADTQYF
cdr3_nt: TGTGCCAGCAGCCCTAGAGCAGATACGCAGTATTTT

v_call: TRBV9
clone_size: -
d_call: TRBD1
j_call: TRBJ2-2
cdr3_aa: CASSSPATGANTGELFF
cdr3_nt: TGTGCCAGCAGCTCCCCGGCGACAGGGGCGAACACCGGGGAGCTGTTTTTT

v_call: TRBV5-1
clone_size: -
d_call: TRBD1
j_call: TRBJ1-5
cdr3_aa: CASSLSGGNQPQHF
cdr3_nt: TGCGCCAGCAGCTTGTCAGGGGGTAATCAGCCCCAGCATTTT

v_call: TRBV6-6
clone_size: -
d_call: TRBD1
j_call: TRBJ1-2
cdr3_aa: CAIQGVDGYTF
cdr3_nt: TGTGCCATCCAGGGGGTAGATGGCTACACCTTC

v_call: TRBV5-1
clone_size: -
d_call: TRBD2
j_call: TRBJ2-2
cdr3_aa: CATEGLAAGELFF
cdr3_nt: TGCGCCACCGAGGGACTAGCAGCCGGGGAGCTGTTTTTT

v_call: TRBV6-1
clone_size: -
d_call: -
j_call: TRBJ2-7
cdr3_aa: CASSETVGQGSNEQYF
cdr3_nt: TGTGCCAGCAGTGAGACCGTGGGGCAGGGGTCCAACGAGCAGTACTTC

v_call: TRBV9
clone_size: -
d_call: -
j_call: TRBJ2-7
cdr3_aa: CASSEGGAALSYEQYF
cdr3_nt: TGTGCCAGCAGCGAGGGGGGGGCGGCTCTCTCCTACGAGCAGTACTTC

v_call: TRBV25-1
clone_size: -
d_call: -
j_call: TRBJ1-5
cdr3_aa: CASSEERAGNQPQHF
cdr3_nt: TGTGCCAGCAGTGAAGAGCGGGCAGGGAATCAGCCCCAGCATTTT

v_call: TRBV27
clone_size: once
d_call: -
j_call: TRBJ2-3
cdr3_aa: CASRVRREADTQYF
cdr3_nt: TGTGCCAGCAGGGTGCGGCGGGAAGCAGATACGCAGTATTTT

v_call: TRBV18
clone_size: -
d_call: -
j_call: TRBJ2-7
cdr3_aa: CASSQDTNEQYF
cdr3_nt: TGTGCCAGCTCACAGGACACTAACGAGCAGTACTTC

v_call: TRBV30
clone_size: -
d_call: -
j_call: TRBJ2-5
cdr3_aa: CAWSVQSIRGTQYF
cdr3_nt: TGTGCCTGGAGTGTACAGTCAATAAGGGGGACCCAGTACTTC

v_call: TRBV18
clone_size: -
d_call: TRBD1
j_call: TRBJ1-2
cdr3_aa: CASSLETGTGLYGYTF
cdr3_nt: TGTGCCAGCTCACTGGAAACCGGGACAGGGCTCTATGGCTACACCTTC

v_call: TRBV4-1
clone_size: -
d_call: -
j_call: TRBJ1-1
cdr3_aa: CASRPEGVLTEAFF
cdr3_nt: TGCGCCAGCAGGCCCGAGGGGGTCCTCACTGAAGCTTTCTTT

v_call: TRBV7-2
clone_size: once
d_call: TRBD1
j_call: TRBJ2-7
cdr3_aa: CASSPRGSGTGGKSYEQYF
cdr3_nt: TGTGCCAGCAGCCCCAGGGGGAGTGGGACAGGGGGCAAAAGCTACGAGCAGTACTTC

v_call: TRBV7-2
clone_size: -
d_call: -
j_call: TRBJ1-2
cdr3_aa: CASSRIQHGYTF
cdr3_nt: TGTGCCAGCAGCCGAATACAGCATGGCTACACCTTC

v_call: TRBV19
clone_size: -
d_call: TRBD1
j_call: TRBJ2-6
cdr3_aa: CASSTRQGLKSGANVLTF
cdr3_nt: TGTGCCAGTAGTACTCGACAGGGTCTTAAATCTGGGGCCAACGTCCTGACTTTC

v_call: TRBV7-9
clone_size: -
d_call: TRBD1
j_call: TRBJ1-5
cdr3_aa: CASSSDRGLNQPQHF
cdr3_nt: TGTGCCAGCAGCTCGGACAGGGGTCTCAATCAGCCCCAGCATTTT

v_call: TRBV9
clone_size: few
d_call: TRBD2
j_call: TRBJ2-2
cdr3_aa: CASSVTSGVTGELFF
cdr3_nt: TGTGCCAGCAGCGTGACTAGCGGGGTGACCGGGGAGCTGTTTTTT

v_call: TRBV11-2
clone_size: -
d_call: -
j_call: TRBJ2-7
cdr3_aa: CASSLSTYEQYF
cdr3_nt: TGTGCCAGCAGCTTATCCACCTACGAGCAGTACTTC

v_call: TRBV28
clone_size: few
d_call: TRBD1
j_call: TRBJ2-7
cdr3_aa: CATTRPGTGSYEQYF
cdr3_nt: TGTGCCACCACCCGCCCGGGGACAGGGTCCTACGAGCAGTACTTC

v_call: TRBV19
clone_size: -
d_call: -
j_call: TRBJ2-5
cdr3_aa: CASSAAGVRETQYF
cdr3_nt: TGTGCCAGTAGTGCGGCAGGGGTGAGGGAGACCCAGTACTTC

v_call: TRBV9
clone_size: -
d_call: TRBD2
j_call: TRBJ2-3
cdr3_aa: CASNRLAGDTDTQYF
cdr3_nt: TGTGCCAGCAACAGACTAGCGGGGGACACAGATACGCAGTATTTT

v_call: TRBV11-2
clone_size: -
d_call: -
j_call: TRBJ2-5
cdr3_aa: CASSLKRETQYF
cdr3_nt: TGTGCCAGCAGCTTAAAGCGCGAGACCCAGTACTTC

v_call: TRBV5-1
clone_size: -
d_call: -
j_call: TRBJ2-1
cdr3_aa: CASKESTGKLNEQFF
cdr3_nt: TGCGCCAGCAAGGAGAGCACAGGGAAATTAAATGAGCAGTTCTTC

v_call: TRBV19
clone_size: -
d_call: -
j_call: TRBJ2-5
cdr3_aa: CASSIGSLQVETQYF
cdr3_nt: TGTGCCAGTAGTATAGGGTCACTTCAAGTAGAGACCCAGTACTTC

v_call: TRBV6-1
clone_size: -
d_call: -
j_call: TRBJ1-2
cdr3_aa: CASSPSYGYTF
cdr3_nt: TGTGCCAGCAGCCCCTCTTATGGCTACACCTTC

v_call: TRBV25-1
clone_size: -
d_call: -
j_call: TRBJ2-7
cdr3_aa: CASSESIYEQYF
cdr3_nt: TGTGCCAGCAGTGAGTCCATTTACGAGCAGTACTTC

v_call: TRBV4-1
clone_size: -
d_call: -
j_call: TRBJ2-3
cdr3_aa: CASSHLTGVTDTQYF
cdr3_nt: TGCGCCAGCAGCCACTTGACAGGAGTCACAGATACGCAGTATTTT

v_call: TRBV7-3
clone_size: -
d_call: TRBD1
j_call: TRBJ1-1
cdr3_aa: CASSLDRVNTEAFF
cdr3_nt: TGTGCCAGCAGCTTGGACAGGGTGAACACTGAAGCTTTCTTT

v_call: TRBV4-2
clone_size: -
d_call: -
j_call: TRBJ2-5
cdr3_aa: CASSQDVVTGGTQYF
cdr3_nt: TGTGCCAGCAGCCAAGATGTCGTGACCGGGGGGACCCAGTACTTC

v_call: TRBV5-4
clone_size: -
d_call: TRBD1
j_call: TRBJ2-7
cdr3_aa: CASSLGTGTYEQYF
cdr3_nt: TGTGCCAGCAGCTTGGGGACAGGGACCTACGAGCAGTACTTC

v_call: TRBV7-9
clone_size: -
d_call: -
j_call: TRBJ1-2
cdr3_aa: CASSLGEYLYGYTF
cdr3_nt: TGTGCCAGCAGCTTAGGAGAATACCTCTATGGCTACACCTTC

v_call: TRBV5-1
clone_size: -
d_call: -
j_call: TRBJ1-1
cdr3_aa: CASSLSQGLPNTEAFF
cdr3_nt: TGCGCCAGCAGCTTGAGCCAGGGGCTACCGAACACTGAAGCTTTCTTT

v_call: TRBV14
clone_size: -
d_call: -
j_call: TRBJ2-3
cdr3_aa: CATSKEGRTDTQYF
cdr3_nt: TGTGCCACCTCAAAGGAGGGGCGGACAGATACGCAGTATTTT

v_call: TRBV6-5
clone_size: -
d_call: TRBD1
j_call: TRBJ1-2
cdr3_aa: CASSYSITGDLYGYTF
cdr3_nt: TGTGCCAGCAGTTACTCGATAACAGGGGACCTCTATGGCTACACCTTC

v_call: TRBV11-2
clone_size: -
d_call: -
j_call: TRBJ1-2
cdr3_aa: CASSLGSLGYTF
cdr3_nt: TGTGCCAGCAGCTTAGGAAGCCTTGGCTACACCTTC

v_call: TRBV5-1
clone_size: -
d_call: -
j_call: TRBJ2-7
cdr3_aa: CASSLALDRLSYEQYF
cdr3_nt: TGCGCCAGCAGCTTGGCCCTTGACAGGCTCTCCTACGAGCAGTACTTC

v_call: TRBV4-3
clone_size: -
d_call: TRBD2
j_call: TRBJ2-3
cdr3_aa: CASSNSGTRVNAQYF
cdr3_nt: TGCGCCAGCAGCAATTCCGGGACTAGAGTAAACGCGCAGTATTTT

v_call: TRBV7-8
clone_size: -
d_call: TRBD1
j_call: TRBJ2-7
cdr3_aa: CASSLGDRGARALSEQYF
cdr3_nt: TGTGCCAGCAGCTTAGGGGACAGGGGAGCTCGGGCCCTCTCCGAGCAGTACTTC

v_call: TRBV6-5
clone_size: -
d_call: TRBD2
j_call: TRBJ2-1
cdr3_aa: CASSYSGGVNEQFF
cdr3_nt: TGTGCCAGCAGTTACAGCGGGGGGGTCAATGAGCAGTTCTTC

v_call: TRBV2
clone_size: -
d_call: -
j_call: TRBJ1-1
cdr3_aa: CASSEGGRATEAFF
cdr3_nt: TGTGCCAGCAGTGAAGGAGGGCGTGCCACTGAAGCTTTCTTT

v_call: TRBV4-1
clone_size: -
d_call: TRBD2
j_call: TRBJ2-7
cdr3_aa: CASSQGLGLDSYEQYF
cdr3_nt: TGCGCCAGCAGCCAAGGGCTAGGACTAGACTCCTACGAGCAGTACTTC

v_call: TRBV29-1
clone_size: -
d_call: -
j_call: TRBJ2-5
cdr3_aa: CSVEVGGRGRETQYF
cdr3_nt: TGCAGCGTTGAAGTAGGAGGCAGGGGAAGGGAGACCCAGTACTTC

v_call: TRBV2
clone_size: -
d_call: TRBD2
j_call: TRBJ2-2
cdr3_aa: CATPGGPGELFF
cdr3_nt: TGTGCCACCCCGGGGGGTCCCGGGGAGCTGTTTTTT

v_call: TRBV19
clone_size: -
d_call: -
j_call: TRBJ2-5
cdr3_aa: CASSMRAGDTLETQYF
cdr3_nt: TGTGCCAGTAGCATGAGGGCAGGGGACACCCTTGAGACCCAGTACTTC

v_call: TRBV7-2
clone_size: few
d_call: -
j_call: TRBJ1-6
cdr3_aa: CASSLERDSPLHF
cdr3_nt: TGTGCCAGCAGCTTAGAGCGGGATTCACCCCTCCACTTT